This TCR beta chain comes out of a study of blood T cell repertoires in COVID-19. Looking at the study overall: PBMCs, B-cell-depleted T cells, or T cells were the source of the cDNA or gDNA that made up the material.

The CDR3 covers 13 residues. Germline CDR1 reads SGHVS; CDR2 reads FQNEAQ. The junction had 6 bases not matched to a gene; V was cut back by 5 bases and J by 9 bases. The participants were between about 18 and 90 years old and came from 20 to 30 US areas. Participants' reported clinical history set cohort assignment. Per the original methods: Estimated nucleated cell counts came from reference gene primer amplification. Here immunoSEQ multiplex PCR was the method, and the copy in TCRdb shows in-frame clones only, minus some. V and J calls and clone size are those listed in that table; D and trimming were worked out from the DNA. The sample holds fewer than 350,000 clones, approximately 91% seen once.

Specimen: PBMCs or T cells enriched from blood (not recorded which). The chain carries TRBV7-8 and TRBJ2-3; TRBD1 agrees at 9 bases. This clonotype was sampled from a woman in her forties with acute COVID-19. CDR3: CASSPDRGGTQYF. The CDR3 DNA reads TGTGCCAGCAGCCCTGACAGGGGGGGGACGCAGTATTTT.